This T cell receptor beta chain was identified during a study of radiation and T cells in renal cell carcinoma. Time point denoted: blood 2 weeks post-SBRT. Sample treatment: 15 Gy SBRT to primary tumor, nephrectomy 4 weeks later. Serial blood draws occurred at baseline and 2 and 4 weeks post-SBRT. Clear cell pathology was present in this patient's renal cell carcinoma. The germline V gene has CDR1 MGHRA and CDR2 YSYEKL. Between the trimmed V and J ends, which lost 1 base and 7 bases, there was a span of 11 bases. The CDR3 contains 14 residues. This clone was picked up a small number of times. Antigen specificity is unknown. The protocol was immunoSEQ multiplex PCR, while the TCRdb copy is restricted to in-frame clones and leaves out a portion. The sample contains roughly 150,000 clones, 87% of which appear only once. Findings and limits, study-wide: In blood, top tumor clones expanded by 2 weeks, shrinking by 4. Pretreatment tumor biopsies were lacking, so baseline clonotypes are unknown.

Source: blood, taken from a patient whose treatment included radiotherapy and nephrectomy. This chain joins TRBV4-1 and TRBJ2-1; no definite D call. The sequence derives from a woman aged 45-59 years with renal cell carcinoma. This CDR3 reads CASSQGRIRNEQFF. The CDR3 coding sequence is TGCGCCAGCAGCCAAGGGCGAATTAGGAATGAGCAGTTCTTC.